Listed here are 15 T cell receptor beta chains from one sample, sequenced in a study of shared clonotypes between healthy human individuals. Data came from immunoSEQ multiplex PCR; TCRdb stores just in-frame clones and leaves some out. The sample has 850,000 to 1,200,000 clones, more than 60% seen once. The specimen sequenced was memory CD4+ T cells sorted from blood. The sample's subset: CD45RA-negative fraction. Source of these receptors: a man aged 18 to 35 in good health.

As to this clone: Possible read error: a much larger clone is one base away. Other DNA sequences in this sample translate to the same CDR3. This chain connects TRBV6-1 to TRBJ1-6; the D gene is possibly TRBD1 (5 bases). The germline V and J ends were trimmed by 5 bases and 13 bases, with 18 bases remaining between them. Germline V gene lookup returns CDR1 MNHNS and CDR2 SASEGT. CDR3 length equals 14 residues. The CDR3 DNA sequence: TGTGCCAGCAGTCCCCAGGGTAAAGGCTCGCCCCTCCACTTT. This encodes CASSPQGKGSPLHF.

The chain is built from TRBV30 and TRBJ1-6, with D possibly matching TRBD1 (6 bases). The CDR3 consists of 15 residues. Germline CDR1 and CDR2: GTSNPN and SVGIG (reference sequence). V was shortened by 1 base and J by 7 bases, with 14 bases between the two germline ends. This CDR3 is CAWSATRGLNSPLHF. CDR3 nucleotide sequence: TGTGCCTGGAGTGCCACCAGGGGTCTCAATTCACCCCTCCACTTT.

With regard to this clone: The sample carries other DNA sequences with the same CDR3. This chain joins TRBV19 and TRBJ2-7, with D possibly matching TRBD1 (6 bases). The CDR3 has 13 amino acids. The V gene's germline CDR1 is LNHDA and CDR2 SQIVND (reference sequence). Trimming left V 3 bases short and J 3 bases short, with 9 bases between. DNA of the CDR3: TGTGCCAGTAGTATTGAAGGGGGCTACGAGCAGTACTTC. It is translated as CASSIEGGYEQYF.

This chain joins TRBV5-1 and TRBJ2-5; the D gene is possibly TRBD2 (5 bases). The CDR3 length is 16 residues. Germline V gives CDR1 SGHRS, CDR2 YFSETQ. Trimming took 0 bases from V and 7 from J, leaving 19 bases between them. CDR3 sequence reads: CASSLARGSATGTQYF. The CDR3 DNA follows: TGCGCCAGCAGCTTGGCCCGGGGTAGCGCGACGGGGACCCAGTACTTC.

This chain joins TRBV7-2 and TRBJ2-7; D ambiguous. V lost 2 bases, J lost 4 bases, and 18 bases lay in between. The CDR3 runs to 16 residues. Germline loops: CDR1 SGHTA, CDR2 FQGNSA. In DNA, the CDR3 is TGTGCCAGCAGCTTATCGTTCCGGACCACGATATACGAGCAGTACTTC. It specifies CASSLSFRTTIYEQYF.

This clone was seen once. V usage is TRBV15 and J usage is TRBJ2-2, with TRBD2 matching 7 bases. Looked up from germline, CDR1 is LNHNV and CDR2 is YYDKDF (reference sequence). The CDR3 loop spans 14 amino acids. J was trimmed by 5 bases and V by 4 bases; bases with no gene match: 4. As DNA, the CDR3 is TGTGCCACCAGCATAAGGCGGGGGACCGGGGAGCTGTTTTTT. Translated: CATSIRRGTGELFF.

Of note for this clone: It is likely a read error: a sequence one base away is far more abundant. CDR3 amino acids: CANSGRVVLNEQFF. DNA of the CDR3: TGTGCCAACAGTGGAAGAGTAGTCCTCAATGAGCAGTTCTTC. The chain joins TRBV2 to TRBJ2-1; D not certain. Per the germline V gene, CDR1 is SNHLY and CDR2 is FYNNEI. This CDR3 contains 14 residues.

Only one count was recorded for this clone. The chain combines TRBV7-3 with TRBJ2-7; 9 nucleotides match TRBD1. The CDR3 runs to 13 residues. Germline CDR1 reads SGHTA; CDR2 reads FQGTGA. The V and J ends lost 6 bases and 9 bases, in that order; junction bases with no gene match: 9. CDR3 DNA sequence: TGTGCCAGCAGTCCGGGACAGGGAAGTGTGCAGTACTTC. Translated, it gives CASSPGQGSVQYF.

V gene TRBV5-6 combines with J gene TRBJ1-3; 11 positions match TRBD1. Germline trimming cut 4 bases from V and 2 bases from J; bases unmatched to any gene: 5. The CDR3 consists of 16 residues. CDR1 and CDR2 (germline): SGHDT, YYEEEE. The CDR3 is CASSLTDRGPGNTIYF. CDR3 sequence (DNA): TGTGCCAGCAGCCTCACGGACAGGGGGCCTGGAAACACCATATATTTT. Variable domain in full (rest from reference TRBV5-6 and TRBJ1-3): DAGVTQSPTHLIKTRGQQVTLRCSPKSGHDTVSWYQQALGQGPQFIFQYYEEEERQRGNFPDRFSGHQFPNYSSELNVNALLLGDSALYLCASSLTDRGPGNTIYFGEGSWLTVV.

In DNA, the CDR3 is TGTGCCAGCAGTCCACCGGGGGTTTCTGGGGCCAACGTCCTGACTTTC. This codes for CASSPPGVSGANVLTF. The chain uses TRBV28 and TRBJ2-6, with a tentative D call TRBD2 (6 bases). The CDR3 runs 16 residues. The V end was cut by 5 bases, the J end by 1 base, with 12 bases between. CDR1 MDHEN and CDR2 SYDVKM come from the germline V gene.

The rearrangement uses TRBV7-2 and TRBJ1-1, with TRBD1 identical over 7 bases. This CDR3 comprises 14 residues. After removal of 2 bases from V and 10 bases from J, the junction contained 10 bases not matched to a gene. In germline, CDR1 is SGHTA, CDR2 FQGNSA. The CDR3 nucleotides are TGTGCCAGCAGCTTAAACAGGGGTGATTTCGCAGCTTTCTTT. Its translation is CASSLNRGDFAAFF.

J is TRBJ2-3 and V is TRBV19; TRBD2 aligns across 10 bases. The CDR3 is 14 residues long. J was trimmed by 4 bases and V by 8 bases; bases with no gene match: 6. CDR1 is LNHDA and CDR2 is SQIVND in the germline V gene (reference sequence). In nucleotides, the CDR3 is TGTGCCAGTGGGAGCGGGGGGGCCCCAGATACGCAGTATTTT. Translated, it gives CASGSGGAPDTQYF.

CDR3: CASSSPGLAGHEQFF. CDR3 coding DNA: TGTGCCAGCAGCTCGCCTGGCCTAGCTGGGCATGAGCAGTTCTTC. The chain is built from TRBV5-4 and TRBJ2-1, with D perhaps matching TRBD2 (5 bases). V dropped 3 bases and J dropped 8 bases, with 18 bases sitting between them. Germline V CDR1 and CDR2: SGHNT, YYREEE (reference sequence). The CDR3 is 15 residues long.

The rearrangement uses TRBV2 and TRBJ2-2; 7 bases align to TRBD2. The V and J ends lost 7 bases and 0 bases, in that order; junction bases with no gene match: 14. This CDR3 is built from 18 residues. Germline V gene data show CDR1 as SNHLY and CDR2 as FYNNEI. Here the CDR3 reads CASTDSGGGRANTGELFF. The CDR3 nucleotides are TGTGCCAGCACCGATTCGGGCGGGGGACGGGCGAACACCGGGGAGCTGTTTTTT.

In its sample, this clone was seen once. The chain combines TRBV5-6 with TRBJ2-5, with 9 bases lining up with TRBD2. The CDR3 length is 16 residues. V shed 4 bases, J shed 1 base, and the junction held 8 bases outside the gene matches. Germline V gives CDR1 SGHDT, CDR2 YYEEEE. In DNA, the CDR3 is TGTGCCAGCAGCCCTATCCGAGCGGGGGGCCAAGAGACCCAGTACTTC. This sequence encodes CASSPIRAGGQETQYF.